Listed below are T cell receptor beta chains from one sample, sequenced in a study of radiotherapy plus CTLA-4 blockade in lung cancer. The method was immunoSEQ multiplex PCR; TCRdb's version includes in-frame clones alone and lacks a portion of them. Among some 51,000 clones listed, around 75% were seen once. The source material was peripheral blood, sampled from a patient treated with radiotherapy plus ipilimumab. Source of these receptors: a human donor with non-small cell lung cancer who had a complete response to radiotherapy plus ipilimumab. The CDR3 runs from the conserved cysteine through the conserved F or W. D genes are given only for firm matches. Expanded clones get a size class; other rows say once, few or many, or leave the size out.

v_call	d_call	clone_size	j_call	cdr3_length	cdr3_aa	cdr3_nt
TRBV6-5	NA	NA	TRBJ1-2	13	CASKPTQNYGYTF	TGTGCCAGCAAGCCGACACAGAACTATGGCTACACCTTC
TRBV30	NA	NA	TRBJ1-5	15	CAWRGGISGNQPQHF	TGTGCCTGGAGGGGGGGGATTTCGGGCAATCAGCCCCAGCATTTT
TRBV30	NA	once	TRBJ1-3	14	CAWSVGRDGNTIYF	TGTGCCTGGAGTGTGGGCAGGGATGGAAACACCATATATTTT
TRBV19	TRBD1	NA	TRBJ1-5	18	CASEAGGRGRLRDQPQHF	TGTGCCAGCGAGGCCGGGGGTAGGGGGCGCTTAAGGGATCAGCCCCAGCATTTT
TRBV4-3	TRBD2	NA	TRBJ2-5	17	CASSQDSAGGPQETQYF	TGCGCCAGCAGCCAAGACTCGGCGGGGGGGCCCCAAGAGACCCAGTACTTC
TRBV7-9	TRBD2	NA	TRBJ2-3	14	CASSLSGSADTQYF	TGTGCCAGCAGCCTTAGCGGGAGTGCAGATACGCAGTATTTT
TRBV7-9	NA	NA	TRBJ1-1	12	CASSFGGAEAFF	TGTGCCAGCAGCTTCGGGGGGGCTGAAGCTTTCTTT
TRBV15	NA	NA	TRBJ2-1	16	CATSRQQGYPYNEQFF	TGTGCCACCAGCAGACAGCAGGGCTATCCCTACAATGAGCAGTTCTTC
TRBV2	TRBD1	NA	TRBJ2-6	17	CASRPEQGLSGANVLTF	TGTGCCAGCAGGCCCGAACAGGGGCTCTCCGGGGCCAACGTCCTGACTTTC
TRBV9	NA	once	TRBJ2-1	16	CASSVGPGAPGNEQFF	TGTGCCAGCAGCGTAGGCCCGGGAGCCCCCGGCAATGAGCAGTTCTTC
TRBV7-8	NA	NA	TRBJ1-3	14	CASSSRGSGNTIYF	TGTGCCAGCAGCTCCAGGGGATCTGGAAACACCATATATTTT